Listed below are T cell receptor beta chains from one sample, sequenced in a study of OX40 agonist ivuxolimab in advanced cancers. Data came from immunoSEQ multiplex PCR; TCRdb stores just in-frame clones and leaves some out. The data contain tens of thousands of clones, about 90% of them singletons. The sequencing used CD4+ or CD8+ T cells sorted from blood, collected in a trial of the OX40 agonist ivuxolimab. These receptor sequences come from an adult with an advanced solid tumor such as melanoma, head and neck, liver or kidney cancer. Both conserved end residues are part of each CDR3. The D gene is left open where the match is weak. Clone size is not always given. Where it is, it says once, few, many or a class for expanded clones.

clone_size,j_call,v_call,d_call,cdr3_nt,cdr3_aa
.,TRBJ1-3,TRBV2,.,TGTGCCAGCAGTGAACTCCTCGTCTCTGGAAACACCATATATTTT,CASSELLVSGNTIYF
once,TRBJ2-6,TRBV2,.,TGTGCCAGCAGTGGGACCGTCGGGGCCAACGTCCTGACTTTC,CASSGTVGANVLTF
.,TRBJ2-7,TRBV5-1,.,TGCGCCAGCGGTCAAGGGAACCGTTACGAGCAGTACTTC,CASGQGNRYEQYF
.,TRBJ2-1,TRBV7-6,.,TGTGCCAGCAGCTTAGCGGGAGAATGGAATGAGCAGTTCTTC,CASSLAGEWNEQFF
few,TRBJ1-4,TRBV15,TRBD1,TGTGCCACCAGCAGAGGAGGGACAGTGAATGAAAAACTGTTTTTT,CATSRGGTVNEKLFF
.,TRBJ2-5,TRBV4-1,.,TGCGCCAGCAGCCCGCCGACAGAACAAGAGACCCAGTACTTC,CASSPPTEQETQYF
.,TRBJ1-2,TRBV11-3,TRBD1,TGTGCCAGCAGCTCGGACAGGGGGCCTCCGGGTGGCTACACCTTC,CASSSDRGPPGGYTF
.,TRBJ1-2,TRBV6-1,.,TGTGCCAGCAGCCCCCTTGTAGGGGGCTATGGCTACACCTTC,CASSPLVGGYGYTF
.,TRBJ1-2,TRBV19,.,TGTGCCAGTACCCCTCGGGGAGGGGTGGATGGCTACACCTTC,CASTPRGGVDGYTF
.,TRBJ2-3,TRBV7-7,.,TGTGCTAGCAGCTTAGCGCGGGGAGATACGCAGTATTTT,CASSLARGDTQYF
.,TRBJ2-7,TRBV28,.,TGTGCCAGCAGCGTAGGGGGACTCACGAGCTCCTACGAGCAGTACTTC,CASSVGGLTSSYEQYF
.,TRBJ1-5,TRBV18,.,TGTGCCAGCTCACCCCCCCCCGGGACCAATCAGCCCCAGCATTTT,CASSPPPGTNQPQHF
.,TRBJ1-5,TRBV7-9,.,TGTGCCAGCAGCCCAGGACAGCTTAGCAATCAGCCCCAGCATTTT,CASSPGQLSNQPQHF
.,TRBJ2-7,TRBV7-9,.,TGTGCCAGCAGCCCCGACAGTAACGAGCAGTACTTC,CASSPDSNEQYF
.,TRBJ2-2,TRBV5-8,TRBD2,TGTGCCAGCAGCCGACGCCTAGCGGGAGCCGGGGAGCTGTTTTTT,CASSRRLAGAGELFF
once,TRBJ2-7,TRBV5-1,TRBD2,TGCGCCAGCGGCCCCGGGACTAGCGGATACGAGCAGTACTTC,CASGPGTSGYEQYF
.,TRBJ1-3,TRBV19,.,TGTGCCAGTAGTATAGGGCAGCCTGGAAACACCATATATTTT,CASSIGQPGNTIYF
.,TRBJ2-5,TRBV6-6,TRBD2,TGTGCCAGCAGTCTTAGCGGGGCCCTTGAGACCCAGTACTTC,CASSLSGALETQYF
once,TRBJ2-3,TRBV28,.,TGTGCCAGCAGTTTTACACTAGTTACAGATACGCAGTATTTT,CASSFTLVTDTQYF
.,TRBJ2-1,TRBV19,.,TGTGCCAGTAGTATAGATCACTCGACAGAGAGGGAGTTCTTC,CASSIDHSTEREFF
.,TRBJ1-3,TRBV21-1,.,TGTGCCAGCAGCAAAGCGGGCAGGAGAACCTCTGGAAACACCATATATTTT,CASSKAGRRTSGNTIYF
.,TRBJ1-2,TRBV7-2,.,TGTGCCAGCAGCGCTAGGGAGAGCCGGACATACTATGGCTACACCTTC,CASSARESRTYYGYTF
.,TRBJ2-2,TRBV19,TRBD2,TGTGCCAGTACACTCGGACTAGCGGGAGGAACCGGGGAGCTGTTTTTT,CASTLGLAGGTGELFF
.,TRBJ2-2,TRBV11-1,.,TGTGCCAGCAGCTTTAATATCGGGGGCTCGAACACCGGGGAGCTGTTTTTT,CASSFNIGGSNTGELFF